The T cell receptor (beta chain) described here comes from a study of PD-1 blockade in classical Hodgkin lymphoma. The time point was: cycle 4 day 1 (C4D1), after 6 weeks of nivolumab. The patients all showed relapse after autologous stem cell transplantation, while their brentuximab vedotin exposure varied. To note about this clone: Its target is unknown.

General observations from the study: A reduction in baseline TCR diversity was reportedly seen in newly diagnosed patients relative to healthy donors. Patients who initiated nivolumab within 1 year of ASCT were excluded. Complete responders had baseline diversity similar to newly diagnosed patients. CD4+ TCR diversity, unlike CD8+, climbed significantly by C4D1.

The CDR3 has 14 amino acids. CDR1 LNHDA and CDR2 SQIVND come from the germline V gene (reference sequence). Trimming cost V 1 base and J 2 bases, with 7 bases left between them. Assay: immunoSEQ multiplex PCR; the TCRdb copy retains only in-frame clones and omits some. The data hold about 47,000 clones, with 90% observed a single time. The V call is TRBV19, the J call TRBJ2-3, with D maybe TRBD2 (6 bases). Specimen: peripheral blood mononuclear cells (PBMCs), collected before the fourth cycle of nivolumab. This receptor was obtained from a human donor with classical Hodgkin lymphoma. Written as DNA, the CDR3 is TGTGCCAGTAGTATAGGCGGGATCACAGATACGCAGTATTTT. Amino acid sequence: CASSIGGITDTQYF.